These 19 T cell receptor beta chains share one sample of origin, sequenced in a study of blood T cell repertoires in COVID-19 (dated by TCRdb to about 2020). Receptor amplification or capture employed the immunoSEQ multiplex PCR assay. Entries here come from immuneACCESS through TCRdb and include only in-frame sequences with V and J called. Some clones fail to appear in such tables; in the studies checked, an unresolved V gene covers under half of the shortfall, and the cause of the remainder is unknown. This sample comprises around 200,000 clones, around four fifths of them detected only once. The top ten hold about 7.4% of the sample. Sequences were obtained from peripheral blood. Source of these receptors: a woman aged 50 to 60 with acute or convalescent COVID-19.

The chain carries TRBV15 and TRBJ2-7; D is perhaps TRBD2 (5 bases). This CDR3 spans 15 amino acids. Trimming cost V 4 bases and J 5 bases, with 18 bases left between them. The germline gives CDR1 LNHNV, CDR2 YYDKDF (reference sequence). CDR3 sequence reads: CATSTPLRGLDEQYF. CDR3 nucleotide sequence: TGTGCCACCAGCACTCCCTTAAGAGGGCTTGACGAGCAGTACTTC.

V is TRBV6-5 and J is TRBJ1-2; D might be TRBD1 (6 bases). The V end lost 5 bases, the J end lost 5 bases, and 9 bases lay between the germline ends. Germline CDR1 reads MNHEY; CDR2 reads SVGAGI. The CDR3 has 12 amino acids. The CDR3 reads CASSITGYGYTF. The CDR3 bases are TGTGCCAGCAGTATCACAGGGTATGGCTACACCTTC.

The chain combines TRBV2 with TRBJ2-7; 7 bases are a match to TRBD1. V trimming: 4 bases; J trimming: 3 bases; junction bases outside the gene matches: 9. The CDR3 covers 15 residues. The germline CDR1 and CDR2 sequences are SNHLY and FYNNEI. The CDR3 region has the DNA TGTGCCAGCAGTGTTCGAGGGGGCTGGGACTACGAGCAGTACTTC. Translated, it gives CASSVRGGWDYEQYF.

This clone was seen a handful of times. At one end, the junction sequence differs from germline, possibly due to a read error. The rearrangement uses TRBV7-7 and TRBJ2-7; D remains ambiguous. CDR1 is SSHAT and CDR2 is FNYEAQ in the germline V gene (reference sequence). CDR3 length: 14 residues. CDR3: CASSLRVVRYEQYF. In DNA form, the CDR3 reads TGTGCTAGCAGCTTACGGGTGGTCCGGTACGAGCAGTACTTC.

The V and J genes are TRBV19 and TRBJ2-1; maybe TRBD1 (6 bases). V lost 6 bases, J lost 0 bases, and 6 bases lay in between. The CDR3 sequence is 13 residues long. Germline CDR1 reads LNHDA; CDR2 reads SQIVND (reference sequence). The CDR3 nucleotides are TGTGCCAGTAGACAGGGCTCCTACAATGAGCAGTTCTTC. It translates to CASRQGSYNEQFF.

The chain uses TRBV30 and TRBJ2-1, with 8 nucleotides matching TRBD1. Losses at the gene ends were 4 bases for V and 2 bases for J; bases not matched to a gene: 4. This CDR3 comprises 14 residues. From germline, CDR1 is GTSNPN and CDR2 SVGIG (reference sequence). The CDR3 DNA reads TGTGCCTGGACCCCGGGACAGGCCTACAATGAGCAGTTCTTC. It encodes CAWTPGQAYNEQFF.

Only one count was recorded for this clone. This sequence joins TRBV28 and TRBJ2-7; D ambiguous. CDR3 length: 12 amino acids. V was shortened by 2 bases and J by 7 bases, with 9 bases between the two germline ends. Germline lookup yields CDR1 MDHEN and CDR2 SYDVKM. CDR3 nucleotides: TGTGCCAGCAGTTTAGAGAGGCGGGAGCAGTACTTC. This encodes CASSLERREQYF.

This CDR3 is CATPGLSNQPQHF. CDR3 nucleotide sequence: TGTGCCACTCCAGGGTTGAGCAATCAGCCCCAGCATTTT. The V call is TRBV7-3, the J call TRBJ1-5, with D possibly TRBD1 on 5 matching bases. The CDR3 loop spans 13 amino acids. The germline V gene has CDR1 SGHTA and CDR2 FQGTGA. With 10 bases removed from V and 1 base from J, the gap between germline ends came to 11 bases.

The chain carries TRBV28 and TRBJ1-5; tentatively, D is TRBD1 (6 bases). This CDR3 region has 15 residues. V gave up 7 bases and J gave up 1 base, with 14 bases separating them. The germline gives CDR1 MDHEN, CDR2 SYDVKM. CDR3: CASILDSPSNQPQHF. The CDR3 coding sequence is TGTGCCAGCATTCTGGACAGTCCAAGCAATCAGCCCCAGCATTTT.

The gene calls are TRBV11-2 and TRBJ1-2, with D unclear. V was trimmed by 1 base and J by 3 bases, leaving 6 bases between them. Germline V gives CDR1 SGHAT, CDR2 FQNNGV. The CDR3 covers 13 residues. The CDR3 bases are TGTGCCAGCAGCTTAGGGGGAGACTATGGCTACACCTTC. Its translation: CASSLGGDYGYTF.

The V gene is TRBV2, the J gene TRBJ1-3, with TRBD1 matching 7 bases. This CDR3 comprises 16 residues. V shed 4 bases and J 0 bases; nucleotides not matched to a gene: 6. Germline CDR1 and CDR2: SNHLY and FYNNEI. In DNA, the CDR3 is TGTGCCAGCAGTGCTGAGGGGACAGACTCTGGAAACACCATATATTTT. Translating gives CASSAEGTDSGNTIYF.

This clone has only one observation. The gene calls are TRBV28 and TRBJ2-7; 7 bases are a match to TRBD1. Germline-derived CDR1 and CDR2 are MDHEN and SYDVKM. The CDR3 runs to 15 residues. J gave up 7 bases and V 3 bases, and 12 bases lay outside the gene matches. CDR3 DNA sequence: TGTGCCAGCAGTTTCTGGACAGGACGCCGCGGAGAGCAGTACTTC. This sequence encodes CASSFWTGRRGEQYF.

Here the CDR3 DNA reads TGTGCCAGCAGTTACTCGAGAGGGGCAGGGGCTTATGGCTACACCTTC. It translates to CASSYSRGAGAYGYTF. The rearrangement uses TRBV6-5 and TRBJ1-2, with D possibly matching TRBD1 (6 bases). CDR1 is MNHEY, CDR2 SVGAGI, per germline. The V end lost 0 bases, the J end lost 5 bases, and 16 bases lay between the germline ends. The CDR3 length is 16 residues.

This clone came up once. This chain connects TRBV28 to TRBJ1-1; TRBD1 is a possible D gene (6 bases). CDR1 and CDR2 (germline): MDHEN, SYDVKM. The CDR3 covers 15 residues. Trimming took off 6 bases at V and 3 bases at J, with 17 bases between the two ends. The CDR3 DNA is TGTGCCAGCAGCCCTCCGGGAGGGGGAGACACTGAAGCTTTCTTT. Translating gives CASSPPGGGDTEAFF. The full variable domain, rest sourced from reference TRBV28 and TRBJ1-1, is DVKVTQSSRYLVKRTGEKVFLECVQDMDHENMFWYRQDPGLGLRLIYFSYDVKMKEKGDIPEGYSVSREKKERFSLILESASTNQTSMYLCASSPPGGGDTEAFFGQGTRLTVV.

The rearrangement links TRBV24-1 to TRBJ2-5, with D possibly being TRBD1 (6 bases). V was clipped by 4 bases and J by 1 base, with 6 bases between them. This CDR3 has 13 amino acids. Germline CDR1 KGHDR, CDR2 SFDVKD. CDR3 amino acids: CATSEGAQETQYF. The DNA of the CDR3 is TGTGCCACCAGTGAGGGGGCCCAAGAGACCCAGTACTTC.

This clone was seen once. The CDR3 DNA follows: TGCAGCGTTACTAGCGGGAGTACAGATACGCAGTATTTT. This sequence encodes CSVTSGSTDTQYF. The rearrangement joins TRBV29-1 to TRBJ2-3; TRBD2 matches at 11 bases. Trimming at V came to 5 bases and at J to 3 bases, leaving 1 base not matched to a gene. The V gene's germline CDR1 is SQVTM and CDR2 ANQGSEA. The CDR3 length is 13 residues.

The chain combines TRBV28 with TRBJ2-7; 8 bases are a match to TRBD1. The V gene's germline CDR1 is MDHEN and CDR2 SYDVKM. J was trimmed by 3 bases and V by 6 bases; bases with no gene match: 10. This CDR3 contains 15 residues. The CDR3 region has the DNA TGTGCCAGCAGAACTCCGGGACAGGATGGCTACGAGCAGTACTTC. As protein: CASRTPGQDGYEQYF.

The CDR3 reads CASRTGGSRSYTF. CDR3 sequence (DNA): TGTGCCAGCAGGACAGGGGGATCTCGAAGCTACACCTTC. The genes are TRBV5-5 and TRBJ1-2; TRBD1 aligns across 9 bases. CDR1 and CDR2 (germline): SGHKS, YYEKEE (reference sequence). V dropped 5 bases and J dropped 9; count of bases not matched to a gene: 8. The CDR3 runs to 13 residues. Full variable domain (missing parts from reference TRBV5-5 and TRBJ1-2): DAGVTQSPTHLIKTRGQQVTLRCSPISGHKSVSWYQQVLGQGPQFIFQYYEKEERGRGNFPDRFSARQFPNYSSELNVNALLLGDSALYLCASRTGGSRSYTFGSGTRLTVV.

This clone was found once. The V call is TRBV4-2, the J call TRBJ2-1; TRBD2 matches 14 bases. The V and J ends lost 3 bases and 7 bases, in that order; junction bases with no gene match: 8. Germline V gene sequence: CDR1 LGHNA, CDR2 YNFKEQ. The CDR3 runs 17 residues. Here the CDR3 reads CASSHPGGTSGSNEQFF. The CDR3 DNA reads as TGTGCCAGCAGCCACCCCGGGGGGACTAGCGGGAGTAATGAGCAGTTCTTC.